The rows below give T cell receptor beta chains drawn from one sample of a study of T cells in Graves' hyperthyroidism and ophthalmopathy. TCRdb analysed the multiplex PCR reads with MiXCR anew, one entry per CDR3 protein. The sample holds 550,000 to 850,000 distinct CDR3 sequences, around 20% seen once. Sequencing input: blood. The receptor source for this set is a woman aged 45-59 years with Graves' hyperthyroidism that later progressed to Graves' ophthalmopathy. Both conserved end residues are part of each CDR3. Fields, in order: clone size, J gene, D gene, V gene, CDR3 protein, CDR3 DNA. A D gene is named only where the DNA matches it firmly. Size is stated for part of the rows, as once, few or many counts, or as a class when the clone is expanded.

many,TRBJ2-3,TRBD2,TRBV12-3/TRBV12-4,CASRRTSGGKDTQYF,TGTGCCAGCAGGCGGACTAGCGGGGGGAAAGATACGCAGTATTTT
many,TRBJ1-2,-,TRBV6-5,CASSYAGYGYTF,TGTGCCAGCAGTTACGCTGGGTATGGCTACACCTTC
many,TRBJ2-1,-,TRBV27,CASSFGPDGYNEQFF,TGTGCCAGCAGTTTCGGGCCGGACGGTTACAATGAGCAGTTCTTC
-,TRBJ1-2,-,TRBV3-1,CASSQPGGFGYTF,TGTGCCAGCAGCCAGCCGGGTGGCTTTGGCTACACCTTC
few,TRBJ1-2,-,TRBV7-2,CASSSRVGYGYTF,TGTGCCAGCAGCTCCAGGGTTGGCTATGGCTACACCTTC
-,TRBJ1-4,-,TRBV19,CASSRPKTNEKLFF,TGTGCCAGTAGTAGACCGAAAACTAATGAAAAACTGTTTTTT
many,TRBJ1-1,-,TRBV11-2,CASSLGRVGEAFF,TGTGCCAGCAGCTTGGGACGGGTTGGGGAAGCTTTCTTT
few,TRBJ2-5,-,TRBV27,CASSLFQYGETQYF,TGTGCCAGCAGTTTATTTCAGTATGGAGAGACCCAGTACTTC
few,TRBJ2-2,TRBD2,TRBV12-3/TRBV12-4,CASSPRTSGGARELFF,TGTGCCAGCAGCCCCCGGACTAGCGGGGGGGCCCGGGAGCTGTTTTTT
few,TRBJ2-7,-,TRBV3-1,CASSQILGPGYEQYF,TGTGCCAGCAGCCAAATTTTGGGACCCGGCTACGAGCAGTACTTC
many,TRBJ2-5,TRBD2,TRBV7-9,CASSRTSGEQETQYF,TGTGCCAGCAGTCGGACTAGCGGAGAACAAGAGACCCAGTACTTC
-,TRBJ2-7,TRBD2,TRBV20-1,CSASGRYEQYF,TGCAGTGCTAGCGGGAGGTACGAGCAGTACTTC
-,TRBJ1-6,-,TRBV13,CASREAGLSPLHF,TGTGCCAGCAGGGAGGCAGGGCTTTCACCCCTCCACTTT
many,TRBJ2-1,-,TRBV3-1,CASSQGLGFVDEQFF,TGTGCCAGCAGCCAAGGTTTAGGGTTTGTTGATGAGCAGTTCTTC
many,TRBJ1-1,-,TRBV11-1,CASSFQRDTEAFF,TGTGCCAGCAGCTTTCAGAGGGACACTGAAGCTTTCTTT
many,TRBJ2-2,TRBD1,TRBV6-1,CASKGALNTGELFF,TGTGCCAGCAAGGGGGCACTTAACACCGGGGAGCTGTTTTTT
-,TRBJ1-1,TRBD1,TRBV4-1,CASSHAGTGGLNTEAFF,TGCGCCAGCAGCCATGCCGGGACAGGGGGTTTGAACACTGAAGCTTTCTTT
few,TRBJ2-2,TRBD2,TRBV24-1,CATSDPDYSGGTNTGELFF,TGTGCCACCAGTGACCCTGACTATAGCGGGGGGACGAACACCGGGGAGCTGTTTTTT
-,TRBJ1-2,-,TRBV4-1,CASSQDTERGSSYGYTF,TGCGCCAGCAGCCAAGATACAGAGAGGGGGTCATCCTATGGCTACACCTTC
few,TRBJ2-2,TRBD2,TRBV3-1,CASSQDGRGSGELFF,TGTGCCAGCAGCCAAGATGGGAGGGGATCCGGGGAGCTGTTTTTT
few,TRBJ1-5,-,TRBV7-9,CASSPGGGLDQPQHF,TGTGCCAGCAGCCCCGGTGGGGGGCTCGATCAGCCCCAGCATTTT
many,TRBJ1-2,TRBD1,TRBV30,CAWTKGSTGAEGYTF,TGTGCCTGGACCAAAGGGTCAACAGGGGCGGAGGGCTACACCTTC
-,TRBJ2-7,-,TRBV6-1,CASRADGTYEQYF,TGTGCCAGCAGGGCCGATGGGACTTACGAGCAGTACTTC
-,TRBJ1-4,TRBD1,TRBV29-1,CSGGTATNEKLFF,TGCAGCGGCGGGACAGCAACTAATGAAAAACTGTTTTTT
many,TRBJ1-5,-,TRBV12-3/TRBV12-4,CASSFTNNQPQHF,TGTGCCAGCAGTTTCACCAACAATCAGCCCCAGCATTTT
-,TRBJ2-5,-,TRBV4-1,CASSQVGRETQYF,TGCGCCAGCAGCCAAGTAGGCAGAGAGACCCAGTACTTC
-,TRBJ1-5,-,TRBV19,CASQGLSNQPQHF,TGTGCCAGCCAAGGATTGAGCAATCAGCCCCAGCATTTT
many,TRBJ2-3,TRBD2,TRBV7-8,CASSSFSGSTDTQYF,TGTGCCAGCAGCTCCTTTAGCGGGAGCACAGATACGCAGTATTTT
few,TRBJ2-7,TRBD2,TRBV19,CASSIARRGGDEQYF,TGTGCCAGTAGTATAGCAAGACGGGGGGGCGACGAGCAGTACTTC
many,TRBJ2-7,-,TRBV11-2,CASSLRSQGFGEQYF,TGTGCCAGCAGCTTAAGATCACAGGGTTTTGGCGAGCAGTACTTC
many,TRBJ2-1,-,TRBV3-1,CASSQAGQDYNEQFF,TGTGCCAGCAGCCAAGCGGGGCAGGATTACAATGAGCAGTTCTTC
many,TRBJ2-1,-,TRBV5-1,CASSLNRPSYNEQFF,TGCGCCAGCAGCTTAAACAGGCCGTCCTACAATGAGCAGTTCTTC
-,TRBJ2-3,TRBD2,TRBV4-1,CASSQVQPGLAPDTQYF,TGCGCCAGCAGCCAAGTCCAGCCGGGACTAGCACCAGATACGCAGTATTTT
few,TRBJ2-1,TRBD2,TRBV7-9,CASTQGERGNEQFF,TGTGCCAGCACCCAAGGGGAGCGGGGGAATGAGCAGTTCTTC
many,TRBJ2-3,-,TRBV5-1,CASSLGGATNTDTQYF,TGCGCCAGCAGCTTGGGGGGGGCGACCAACACAGATACGCAGTATTTT